This T cell receptor beta chain was identified in a study of tumor-infiltrating lymphocytes in primary liver carcinoma. Study findings and constraints: Lesser overlap characterized tumor-adjacent and tumor-blood pairs relative to tumor region pairs.

TCR beta cDNA was reverse-transcribed from approximately 0.45 ug of total RNA. The reaction used a constant-region primer and ProtoScript II reverse transcriptase. Employing slightly modified ARM-PCR, three nested multiplex PCR rounds were run, and these gave rise to the TCR beta libraries. A C-beta reverse primer was combined with TRBV1-TRBV30 forward primers in the first two PCR rounds, and each round had 9 to 10 cycles. TCRdb independently ran MiXCR on the multiplex PCR reads; one entry per CDR3 protein. Counted here are 320,000 or so distinct CDR3 sequences, 60% to 80% occurring once; the ten biggest clones make up roughly 10%. Germline V gene sequence: CDR1 MNHNS, CDR2 SASEGT. The CDR3 contains 16 residues. Trimming removed 7 bases at V and 0 bases at J, with 19 bases between. They got blood RNA out of unsorted whole blood and also pulled out germline DNA. The patients carried chronic HBV infection and had received no treatment.

This clonotype was found many times. Its antigen is as yet unknown. The chain links TRBV6-1 to TRBJ2-7; a possible D gene is TRBD1 (5 bases). The clonotype was recovered from a middle-aged man with primary liver carcinoma and hepatitis B virus infection. The source material was peripheral blood. The CDR3, as DNA: TGTGCCAGCACTGCCAGGGCCCGAACCAGCTCCTACGAGCAGTACTTC. Amino acid sequence: CASTARARTSSYEQYF.